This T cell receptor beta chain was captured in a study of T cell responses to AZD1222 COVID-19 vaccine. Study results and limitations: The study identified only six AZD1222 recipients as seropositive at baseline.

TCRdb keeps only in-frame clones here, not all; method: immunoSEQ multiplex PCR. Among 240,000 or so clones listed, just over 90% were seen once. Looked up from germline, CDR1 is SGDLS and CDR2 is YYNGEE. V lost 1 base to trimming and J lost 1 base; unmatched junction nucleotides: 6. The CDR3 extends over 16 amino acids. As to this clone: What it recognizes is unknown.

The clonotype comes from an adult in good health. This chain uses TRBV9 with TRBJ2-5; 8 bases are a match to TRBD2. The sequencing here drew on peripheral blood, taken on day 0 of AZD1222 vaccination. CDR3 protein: CASSVSLLAGQETQYF. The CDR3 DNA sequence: TGTGCCAGCAGCGTAAGCCTCCTAGCGGGCCAAGAGACCCAGTACTTC.